This TCR beta chain comes out of a study of blood T cell repertoires in COVID-19. Here immunoSEQ multiplex PCR was the method, and the copy in TCRdb shows in-frame clones only, minus some. The sample gives 250,000 to 300,000 clones, around 90% of which show up once; 1.7% is in the top ten. Germline-derived CDR1 and CDR2 are MGHDK and SYGVNS. The CDR3 covers 12 residues. Trimming shortened V by 1 base and J by 4 bases, and 4 bases separated the two germline ends. The sample was PBMCs or T cells enriched from blood (not recorded which). The sequence was collected from a woman in her forties who had recovered from COVID-19. V gene TRBV25-1 combines with J gene TRBJ1-1; D gene uncertain. The CDR3 region has the DNA TGTGCCAGCAGTGAATCTATCACTGAAGCTTTCTTT. Protein sequence: CASSESITEAFF.